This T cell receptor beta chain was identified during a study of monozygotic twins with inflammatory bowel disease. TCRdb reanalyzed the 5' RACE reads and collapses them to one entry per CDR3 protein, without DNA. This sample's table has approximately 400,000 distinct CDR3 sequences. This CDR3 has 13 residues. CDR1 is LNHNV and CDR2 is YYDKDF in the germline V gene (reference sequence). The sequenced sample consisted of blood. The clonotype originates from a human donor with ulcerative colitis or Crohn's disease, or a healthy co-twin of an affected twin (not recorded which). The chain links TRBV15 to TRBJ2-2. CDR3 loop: CATSRDATGELFF.